The entry that follows covers one T cell receptor beta chain sequence. Germline CDR1 SGHKS, CDR2 YYEKEE (reference sequence). V lost 0 bases, J lost 2 bases, and 11 bases lay in between. This CDR3 is built from 15 residues. This record comes from a study of blood T cell repertoires in COVID-19. Background on the study: Some COVID-19 samples were acute and others convalescent; all came from the United States, Italy and Spain. Nucleic acid was either cDNA or gDNA, and it came from T cells, B-cell-depleted T cells, or PBMCs.

Original analysis: Scientists estimated how many nucleated cells there were by amplifying reference gene primers. Produced via immunoSEQ multiplex PCR; TCRdb's table is partial and in-frame only. V and J calls and clone size are copied from that table; D and trimming were computed from the DNA. The table shows under 300,000 clones, with 75% to 90% occurring only once. The sequence was obtained from a woman aged 30 to 39 with active or convalescent COVID-19. Sequences were obtained from peripheral blood. The gene calls are TRBV5-5 and TRBJ2-5, with D hard to call. CDR3 sequence: CASSLVSLQQETQYF. CDR3 nucleotides: TGTGCCAGCAGCTTGGTCAGCCTACAGCAAGAGACCCAGTACTTC.